This T cell receptor beta chain was sequenced for a study of blood T cell repertoires in COVID-19. Study-level information: Sample material is recorded as cDNA or gDNA derived from T cells, B-cell-depleted T cells, or PBMCs.

As originally analysed: Reference gene primers were amplified, and this amplification served to estimate nucleated cell counts. Assay: immunoSEQ multiplex PCR; the TCRdb copy retains only in-frame clones and omits some. The DNA was the basis for D and trimming; V, J and clone size are from that table. This table has roughly 100,000 clones, around 87% appearing once. Germline values: CDR1 KGHSH, CDR2 LQKENI. This CDR3 comprises 16 residues. V gave up 3 bases and J gave up 0 bases, with 14 bases separating them. The sequence came from a human donor in a cohort sampled during active COVID-19. The source material was peripheral blood. The V and J genes are TRBV18 and TRBJ1-1; tentatively, D is TRBD1 (6 bases). The CDR3 DNA reads as TGTGCCAGCTCACCTAGGGAAGGGGGTATGAACACTGAAGCTTTCTTT. It codes for CASSPREGGMNTEAFF.